The 5 T cell receptor beta chains below all came from one sample that was sequenced in a study of sequential checkpoint blockade in melanoma. Treatment given: randomized to nivolumab then ipilimumab (arm A) or the reverse (arm B). TCRdb's copy holds only in-frame clones and misses some; the assay was immunoSEQ multiplex PCR. Of 20,000 to 25,000 clones listed, roughly 80% are singletons. The starting material was CD8+ T cells sorted from blood (inferred from file names), obtained from a patient given nivolumab and ipilimumab in sequence. The receptors were sampled from a human donor with melanoma.

This clone has just one count. J is TRBJ2-3 and V is TRBV27; TRBD2 matches at 7 bases. V shed 8 bases, J shed 10 bases, and the junction held 3 bases outside the gene matches. CDR1 is MNHEY and CDR2 is SMNVEV in the germline V gene (reference sequence). This CDR3 has 10 residues. CDR3 protein: CASGAGAQYF. For the CDR3, the DNA is TGTGCCAGCGGGGCGGGGGCGCAGTATTTT.

This chain joins TRBV7-9 and TRBJ2-1; TRBD1 might be the D (6 bases). The CDR3 consists of 16 residues. The V and J ends lost 1 base and 3 bases respectively, with 13 bases between them. The germline gives CDR1 SEHNR, CDR2 FQNEAQ (reference sequence). CDR3 loop: CASSLVGRGIYNEQFF. CDR3 coding DNA: TGTGCCAGCAGCTTAGTAGGCAGGGGCATCTACAATGAGCAGTTCTTC.

CDR3 amino acids: CASSLNGRLAGHTDTQYF. Here the CDR3 DNA reads TGTGCCAGCAGCTTAAATGGTCGACTAGCGGGCCACACAGATACGCAGTATTTT. V gene TRBV7-2 combines with J gene TRBJ2-3; 10 nucleotides line up with TRBD2. Germline V gives CDR1 SGHTA, CDR2 FQGNSA. J gave up 2 bases and V 2 bases, and 10 bases lay outside the gene matches. The CDR3 is 18 amino acids.

This clone was observed a single time. The chain employs TRBV7-2 and TRBJ2-4, with 8 nucleotides matching TRBD2. The CDR3 has 19 residues. The V segment lost 5 bases and the J segment 0 bases; nucleotides outside the gene matches: 15. Germline V gives CDR1 SGHTA, CDR2 FQGNSA. In nucleotides, the CDR3 is TGTGCCAGCAGCCCCGGCGGGAGGTGGGGGGGGTCAGCCAAAAACATTCAGTACTTC. This sequence encodes CASSPGGRWGGSAKNIQYF.

The chain recombines TRBV5-4 with TRBJ2-2; the match to TRBD2 covers 8 bases. Germline V CDR1 and CDR2: SGHNT, YYREEE (reference sequence). The CDR3 has 14 residues. V lost 6 bases and J lost 1; bases outside the gene matches: 2. DNA of the CDR3: TGTGCCAGCACTAGCGGGCGGAACACCGGGGAGCTGTTTTTT. It encodes CASTSGRNTGELFF.